The sequence of this T cell receptor beta chain was determined in a study of shared clonotypes between healthy human individuals. This CDR3 has 12 amino acids. Germline V gene sequence: CDR1 MDHEN, CDR2 SYDVKM. The V and J ends lost 5 bases and 3 bases respectively, with 7 bases between them. Measured with immunoSEQ multiplex PCR; TCRdb has only the in-frame clones, and not every one. In the table there are under 1,100,000 clones, approximately 68% of which are singletons. As for this clone: This may come from a read error, since a much larger clone is one base off. Other DNA sequences in the same sample also yield this CDR3.

The sample consisted of memory CD4+ T cells sorted from blood. The subset here: CD45RA-negative fraction. The chain carries TRBV28 and TRBJ1-1; D is ambiguous. The source is a man between 18 and 29 years old in good health. The CDR3 loop reads CASSQGYTEAFF. Written as DNA, the CDR3 is TGTGCCAGCAGTCAAGGGTACACTGAAGCTTTCTTT. Full variable domain (missing parts from reference TRBV28 and TRBJ1-1): DVKVTQSSRYLVKRTGEKVFLECVQDMDHENMFWYRQDPGLGLRLIYFSYDVKMKEKGDIPEGYSVSREKKERFSLILESASTNQTSMYLCASSQGYTEAFFGQGTRLTVV.